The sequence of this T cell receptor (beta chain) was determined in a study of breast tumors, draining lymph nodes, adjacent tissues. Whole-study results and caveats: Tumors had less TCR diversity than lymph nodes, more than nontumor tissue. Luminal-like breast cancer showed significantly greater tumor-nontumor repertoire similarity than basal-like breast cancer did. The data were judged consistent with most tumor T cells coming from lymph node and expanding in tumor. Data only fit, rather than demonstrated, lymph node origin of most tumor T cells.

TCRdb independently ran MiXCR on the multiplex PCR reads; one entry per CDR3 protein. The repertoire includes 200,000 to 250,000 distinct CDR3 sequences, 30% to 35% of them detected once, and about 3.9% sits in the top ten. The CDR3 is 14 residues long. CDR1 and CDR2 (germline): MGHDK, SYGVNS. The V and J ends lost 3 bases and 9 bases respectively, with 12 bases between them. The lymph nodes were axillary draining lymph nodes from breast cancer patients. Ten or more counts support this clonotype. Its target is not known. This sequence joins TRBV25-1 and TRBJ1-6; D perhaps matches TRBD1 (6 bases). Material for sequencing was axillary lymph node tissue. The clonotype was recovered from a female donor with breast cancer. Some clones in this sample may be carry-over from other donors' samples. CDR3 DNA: TGTGCCAGCAGTGACCAGGGGCATAGTTCACCCCTCCACTTT. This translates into CASSDQGHSSPLHF.